This TCR beta chain was obtained from a study of shared clonotypes between healthy human individuals. Trimming took 5 bases from V and 7 from J, leaving 8 bases between them. This CDR3 comprises 12 residues. Germline V CDR1 and CDR2: MGHDK, SYGVNS. This clone turned up a few times. Its antigen remains unidentified. The protocol was immunoSEQ multiplex PCR, while the TCRdb copy is restricted to in-frame clones and leaves out a portion. The top ten hold approximately 35% of the sample, which has some 690,000 clones, roughly 88% seen once. General study points: In several donors, about 5% of naive CD4 clonotypes appeared in common.

The sequence derives from a man aged 18 to 29 in good health. Some clones in this sample may be carry-over from other donors' samples. The specimen sequenced was memory CD8+ T cells from PBMCs. Subset described: CD45RO+ cells pooled with CCR7-negative TemRA cells. The chain links TRBV25-1 to TRBJ1-4; D unclear. The CDR3 region is CASSPNGEKLFF. The CDR3 DNA reads TGTGCCAGCAGTCCTAACGGTGAAAAACTGTTTTTT.